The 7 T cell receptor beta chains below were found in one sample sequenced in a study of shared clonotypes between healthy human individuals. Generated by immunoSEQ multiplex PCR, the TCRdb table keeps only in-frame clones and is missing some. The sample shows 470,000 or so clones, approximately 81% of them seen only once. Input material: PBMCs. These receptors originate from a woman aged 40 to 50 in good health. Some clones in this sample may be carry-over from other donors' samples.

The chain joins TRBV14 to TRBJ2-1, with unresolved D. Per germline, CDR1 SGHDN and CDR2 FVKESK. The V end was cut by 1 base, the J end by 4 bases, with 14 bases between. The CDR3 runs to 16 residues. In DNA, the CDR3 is TGTGCCAGCAGCCAAGGGTCGAGGAGACCATACAATGAGCAGTTCTTC. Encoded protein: CASSQGSRRPYNEQFF.

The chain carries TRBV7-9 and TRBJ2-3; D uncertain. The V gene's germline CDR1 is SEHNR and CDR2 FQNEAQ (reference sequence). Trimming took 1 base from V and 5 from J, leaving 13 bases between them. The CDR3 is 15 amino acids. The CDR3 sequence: CASSLVLTSGDTQYF. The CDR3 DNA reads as TGTGCCAGCAGCTTAGTACTAACATCTGGAGATACGCAGTATTTT.

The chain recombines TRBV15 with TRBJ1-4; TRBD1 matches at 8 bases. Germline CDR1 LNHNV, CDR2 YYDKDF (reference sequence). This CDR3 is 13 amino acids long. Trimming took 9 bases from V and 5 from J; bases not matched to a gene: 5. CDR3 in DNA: TGTGCCACTAACCGGGACAGGAATGAAAAACTGTTTTTT. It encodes CATNRDRNEKLFF.

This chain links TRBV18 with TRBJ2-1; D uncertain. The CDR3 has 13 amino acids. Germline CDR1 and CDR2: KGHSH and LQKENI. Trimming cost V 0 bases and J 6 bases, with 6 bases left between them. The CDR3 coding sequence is TGTGCCAGCTCACCACCTCCCGGCAATGAGCAGTTCTTC. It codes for CASSPPPGNEQFF.

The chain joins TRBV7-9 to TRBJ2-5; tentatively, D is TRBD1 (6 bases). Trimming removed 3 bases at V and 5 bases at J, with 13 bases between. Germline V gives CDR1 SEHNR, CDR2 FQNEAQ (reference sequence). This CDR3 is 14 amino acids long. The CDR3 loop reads CASSLAGGLETQYF. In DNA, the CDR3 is TGTGCCAGCAGCTTGGCTGGGGGCTTGGAGACCCAGTACTTC.

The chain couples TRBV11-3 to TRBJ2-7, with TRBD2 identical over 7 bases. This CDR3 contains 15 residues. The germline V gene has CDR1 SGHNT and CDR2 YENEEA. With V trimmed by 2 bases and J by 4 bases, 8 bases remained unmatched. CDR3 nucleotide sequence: TGTGCCAGCAGCTTACTCTCGGGAGCGGGATACGAGCAGTACTTC. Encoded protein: CASSLLSGAGYEQYF.

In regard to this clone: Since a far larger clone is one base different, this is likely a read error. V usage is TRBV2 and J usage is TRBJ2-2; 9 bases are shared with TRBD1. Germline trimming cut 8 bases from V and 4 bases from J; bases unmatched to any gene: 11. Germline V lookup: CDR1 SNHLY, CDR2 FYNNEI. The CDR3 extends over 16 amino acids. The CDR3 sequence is CASSGTGIGLTGELFF. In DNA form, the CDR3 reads TGTGCCAGCTCCGGGACAGGGATCGGTCTCACCGGGGAGCTGTTTTTT.